The rows below give T cell receptor beta chains drawn from one sample of a study of identifying expanded T cells in peripheral blood. The table came from immunoSEQ multiplex PCR; TCRdb's copy has only in-frame clones and leaves some out. In the table there are under 85,000 clones, over 80% of which are singletons. Sample: blood. The receptors originated from a person aged 18 to 75 in good health. Each CDR3 is given with its conserved first and last residue. The D gene is left open where the match is weak. The listing skips clone size in some rows; elsewhere it reads once, few, many or a size class.

v_gene	d_gene	j_gene	abundance	CDR3nt	CDR3aa
TRBV2	TRBD1	TRBJ2-5	.	TGTGCCAGCAGCGGGGGACAGGGTATTAAGACCCAGTACTTC	CASSGGQGIKTQYF
TRBV29-1	.	TRBJ1-5	many	TGCAGCGTTGGTGTCGACAGCAATCAGCCCCAGCATTTT	CSVGVDSNQPQHF
TRBV10-3	TRBD1	TRBJ2-5	.	TGTGCCATCAGTGGATCGTTTGGACAGGGGTCCGGGACCCAGTACTTC	CAISGSFGQGSGTQYF
TRBV6-5	.	TRBJ2-3	.	TGTGCCAGCAGTTTGGAATACCAGCCCGCAGATACGCAGTATTTT	CASSLEYQPADTQYF
TRBV19	.	TRBJ2-5	.	TGTGCCAGCCGTGAGGGGCACCGAGGCGTGACCCAGTACTTC	CASREGHRGVTQYF
TRBV5-1	TRBD2	TRBJ2-1	once	TGCGCCAGCTACGCGCTAGCGGGAGTCTACAATGAGCAGTTCTTC	CASYALAGVYNEQFF
TRBV11-2	.	TRBJ2-7	few	TGTGCCAGCAGCTTAGGGCGCGGCACCTACGAGCAGTACTTC	CASSLGRGTYEQYF
TRBV9	.	TRBJ2-7	.	TGTGCCAGCAGCGTAGGGGCCGGGGACGAGCAGTACTTC	CASSVGAGDEQYF
TRBV4-1	.	TRBJ1-1	.	TGCGCCAGCAGCCAAGATCACTTGGGCAGCCCTGGTGCTTTCTTT	CASSQDHLGSPGAFF
TRBV15	.	TRBJ2-7	.	TGTGCCACCAGCAGAGCGGAGCGTAGCGAGCAGTACTTC	CATSRAERSEQYF
TRBV10-3	.	TRBJ1-3	medium-sized	TGTGCCACCGCGGACCACGCAGACTCTGGAAACACCATATATTTT	CATADHADSGNTIYF
TRBV28	TRBD1	TRBJ1-1	.	TGTGCCAGCAGTTTATGGGGACAGTCCCTTGAAGCTTTCTTT	CASSLWGQSLEAFF
TRBV11-1	.	TRBJ1-1	.	TGTGCCAGCAGTTTAGTGGGGACAAACACTGAAGCTTTCTTT	CASSLVGTNTEAFF
TRBV5-4	.	TRBJ1-4	.	TGTGCCAGCAGCTTGACGGGAGCGGCCGCGGGGGAACTGTTTTTT	CASSLTGAAAGELFF
TRBV28	.	TRBJ1-1	.	TGTGCCAGCAGTTTAGGGCCGAACACTGAAGCTTTCTTT	CASSLGPNTEAFF
TRBV2	.	TRBJ2-5	.	TGTGCCAGCAGCCTAAATTCGGGCAGCCAAGAGACCCAGTACTTC	CASSLNSGSQETQYF
TRBV5-1	TRBD2	TRBJ2-3	.	TGCGCCAGCAGCTACCCACTAGCGGAGAGCACAGATACGCAGTATTTT	CASSYPLAESTDTQYF
TRBV19	.	TRBJ1-1	.	TGTGCCAGTAGTAACACAGGGAACACTGAAGCTTTCTTT	CASSNTGNTEAFF
TRBV7-9	.	TRBJ1-1	.	TGTGCCAGCAGCTCTTTAGGATCGGACACTGAAGCTTTCTTT	CASSSLGSDTEAFF
TRBV7-2	.	TRBJ2-7	few	TGTGCCAGCAGGTCGGGACTTAGCTCCTACGAGCAGTACTTC	CASRSGLSSYEQYF
TRBV7-2	TRBD2	TRBJ2-7	.	TGTGCCAGCAGCAAAACTAGCGGGAGGGACGAGCAGTACTTC	CASSKTSGRDEQYF
TRBV5-1	TRBD1	TRBJ1-3	.	TGCGCCAGCAGCCTCTCCGGGACAGACTCTGGAAACACCATATATTTT	CASSLSGTDSGNTIYF
TRBV5-6	.	TRBJ1-5	.	TGTGCCAGCAGCTTGGATGGGGAGTTAAGCAATCAGCCCCAGCATTTT	CASSLDGELSNQPQHF
TRBV14	TRBD1	TRBJ2-7	.	TGTGCCAGCAGCCAAGAGGGACAGTATTCCTACGAGCAGTACTTC	CASSQEGQYSYEQYF
TRBV5-4	.	TRBJ1-4	many	TGTGCCAGCAGCGCATCAGGGGCCTCAACTAATGAAAAACTGTTTTTT	CASSASGASTNEKLFF
TRBV27	.	TRBJ2-2	.	TGTGCCAGCAGTCTCGGGACACTGAACACCGGGGAGCTGTTTTTT	CASSLGTLNTGELFF
TRBV27	.	TRBJ2-7	.	TGTGCCAGCAGTCCTCGATGGGGGGCCTACGAGCAGTACTTC	CASSPRWGAYEQYF
TRBV18	.	TRBJ2-2	.	TGTGCCAGCTCACCGCGGCAGGCCGACACCGGGGAGCTGTTTTTT	CASSPRQADTGELFF
TRBV9	TRBD2	TRBJ2-1	once	TGTGCCAGCAGCGTAGAAACTAGCGGGCGCCCCTCCTACAATGAGCAGTTCTTC	CASSVETSGRPSYNEQFF
TRBV4-1	.	TRBJ2-1	once	TGCGCCAGCAGCCAGGAGGGGGCGCACAATGAGCAGTTCTTC	CASSQEGAHNEQFF
TRBV5-4	.	TRBJ1-1	once	TGTGCCAGCAGCTTAGGACGATTAGGGGGAGCTTTCTTT	CASSLGRLGGAFF
TRBV7-9	.	TRBJ2-7	once	TGTGCCAGCAGCCAAGATGAAGGGGTAGGGTCCGGCGAGCAGTACTTC	CASSQDEGVGSGEQYF
TRBV15	.	TRBJ2-1	few	TGTGCCACCAGCAGAGATCTGGATAGCTCCTACAATGAGCAGTTCTTC	CATSRDLDSSYNEQFF
TRBV6-5	TRBD2	TRBJ2-3	.	TGTGCCAGCAGTCTCAGCGGGGTGGGGGCAGATACGCAGTATTTT	CASSLSGVGADTQYF
TRBV2	.	TRBJ2-1	.	TGTGCCAGCAGTGAAGGGACCATGGCGGACAATGAGCAGTTCTTC	CASSEGTMADNEQFF
TRBV4-3	TRBD2	TRBJ2-7	.	TGCGCCAGCAGCCAACGGACTAGCGGGACCTACGAGCAGTACTTC	CASSQRTSGTYEQYF
TRBV19	TRBD2	TRBJ2-1	few	TGTGCCAGTACGCTAGCGGGAGGGCTGTACAATGAGCAGTTCTTC	CASTLAGGLYNEQFF
TRBV4-1	.	TRBJ2-1	.	TGCGCCAGCACCTCTGTGGGACGAGAGCAGTTCTTC	CASTSVGREQFF
TRBV10-3	.	TRBJ1-1	.	TGTGCCATCAGTGCGGGACGATTGAACACTGAAGCTTTCTTT	CAISAGRLNTEAFF
TRBV12-5	.	TRBJ1-3	.	TGTGCTAGTGGTTTCCCCTATGAAGCTGGAAACACCATATATTTT	CASGFPYEAGNTIYF
TRBV19	TRBD1	TRBJ2-7	.	TGTGCCAGTAGTACAGGACAGGCCAGCTCCTACGAGCAGTACTTC	CASSTGQASSYEQYF
TRBV28	TRBD1	TRBJ2-7	.	TGTGCCAGCAGCCAAACAGGGGACGAGCAGTACTTC	CASSQTGDEQYF
TRBV4-2	.	TRBJ2-6	.	TGTGCCAGCAGCCCTGGTGAGGGTTCTGGGTCAGGGGCCAACGTCCTGACTTTC	CASSPGEGSGSGANVLTF
TRBV2	TRBD2	TRBJ2-1	.	TGTGCCAGCAGACTAGCGGCGTACAATGAGCAGTTCTTC	CASRLAAYNEQFF
TRBV6-4	TRBD1	TRBJ2-3	once	TGTGCCAGCAGATCCGAACAGGGGGCTATAGATACGCAGTATTTT	CASRSEQGAIDTQYF
TRBV5-6	TRBD1	TRBJ1-5	.	TGTGCCAGCAGACAACAGGGGAGGGGTCAGCCCCAGCATTTT	CASRQQGRGQPQHF
TRBV7-8	.	TRBJ1-2	.	TGTGCCAGCAGCTTAGAAGACAGCTATGGCTACACCTTC	CASSLEDSYGYTF
TRBV28	TRBD1	TRBJ1-2	.	TGTGCCAGCAGTTTAATTTTGCGGACAGGGAGGTTTTCTAACTATGGCTACACCTTC	CASSLILRTGRFSNYGYTF
TRBV5-1	TRBD1	TRBJ1-3	.	TGCGCCAGCAGCGAACAGACAGGGGGCCTCTCTGGAAACACCATATATTTT	CASSEQTGGLSGNTIYF
TRBV28	.	TRBJ2-3	.	TGTGCCAGCAGTCTACAGGGAGGGGGCTATACGCAGTATTTT	CASSLQGGGYTQYF
TRBV28	.	TRBJ1-5	few	TGTGCCAGCTGCCCCGGGGTTAATCAGCCCCAGCATTTT	CASCPGVNQPQHF
TRBV19	.	TRBJ1-3	.	TGTGCCAGTAGCCAGGGTGGAAACACCATATATTTT	CASSQGGNTIYF
TRBV6-1	.	TRBJ1-2	.	TGTGCCAGCAGTGAAAGGTCCCGCGGGAATGGCTACACCTTC	CASSERSRGNGYTF
TRBV6-4	TRBD1	TRBJ1-1	few	TGTGCCAGCAGTGAGACAGGGGGAGGGAACACTGAAGCTTTCTTT	CASSETGGGNTEAFF
TRBV27	.	TRBJ1-2	few	TGTGCCAGCATGCCAGCGATAAAAACTAACTATGGCTACACCTTC	CASMPAIKTNYGYTF
TRBV27	.	TRBJ1-1	.	TGTGCCAGCAGCGTACAGGGTTCTGAAGCTTTCTTT	CASSVQGSEAFF
TRBV20-1	.	TRBJ2-3	.	TGCAGTCAAACAGGGACTACGCAGTATTTT	CSQTGTTQYF
TRBV9	.	TRBJ2-1	few	TGTGCCAGCAGCGTAGCTAGCCTAGCAGGTGAGCAGTTCTTC	CASSVASLAGEQFF